Below are 2 T cell receptor beta chains sequenced from a single sample in a study of T cell clonality in common variable immunodeficiency (dated by TCRdb to between 2015 and 2017). The library was prepared using the immunoSEQ multiplex PCR assay. Held by TCRdb, this immuneACCESS table contains in-frame sequences only and omits some clones. Under half of the omission traces to an unresolved V gene where checked; the cause of the rest is unknown. This sample shows some 38,000 clones, and none of them turns up only once. More than 2.5% of the sample is in the top ten clones. The sample was peripheral blood mononuclear cells. The receptors stem from a person aged 18-70 years in good health.

This clone was observed many times. The CDR3 end is not reached by the read, which stops 3 residues before it; the germline J gene fills it in. This rearrangement joins TRBV6-4 to TRBJ2-3, with 7 bases that match TRBD2. Germline V lookup: CDR1 MRHNA, CDR2 SNTAGT. The CDR3 length is 14 residues. The junction had 4 bases not matched to a gene; V was cut back by 3 bases and J by 4 bases. CDR3 loop: CASSEAGEADTQYF. The CDR3 DNA, read in part, is TGTGCCAGCAGTGAGGCGGGAGAGGCAGATACG.

By share, this clone ranks as medium-sized. Coverage ceases 3 residues before the CDR3 finishes, and the germline J gene fills in the end. V and J are TRBV20-1 and TRBJ2-4, with a possible D match to TRBD1 (6 bases). The CDR3 runs 19 residues. The V gene lost 3 bases and the J gene lost 1 base, with 25 bases spanning the gap. The germline CDR1 and CDR2 sequences are DFQATT and SNEGSKA (reference sequence). CDR3 DNA, as far as it was read: TGCAGTGCTAGGGGGGATGGCCTAGGGGGAACTATTGCCAAAAACATT. This gives the protein CSARGDGLGGTIAKNI. The entire CDR3 protein reads CSARGDGLGGTIAKNIQYF.